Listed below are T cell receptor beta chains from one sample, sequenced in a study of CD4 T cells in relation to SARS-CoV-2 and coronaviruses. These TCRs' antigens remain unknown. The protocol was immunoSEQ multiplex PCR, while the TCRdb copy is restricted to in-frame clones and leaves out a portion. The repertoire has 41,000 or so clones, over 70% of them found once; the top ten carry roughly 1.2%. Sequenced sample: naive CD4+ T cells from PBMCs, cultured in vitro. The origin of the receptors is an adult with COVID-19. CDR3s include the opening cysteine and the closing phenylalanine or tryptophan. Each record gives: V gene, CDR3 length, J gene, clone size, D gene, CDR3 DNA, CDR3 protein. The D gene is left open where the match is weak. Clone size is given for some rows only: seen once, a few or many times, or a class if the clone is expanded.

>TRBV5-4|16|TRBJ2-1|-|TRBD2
TGTGCCAGCAGCTTAAGGACTAGCGGGAGGGCCAGGGGTCAGTTCTTC
CASSLRTSGRARGQFF
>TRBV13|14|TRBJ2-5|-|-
TGTGCCAGCAACATTCGAGCCGGCTGGGAGACCCAGTACTTC
CASNIRAGWETQYF
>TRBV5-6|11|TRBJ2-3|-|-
TGTGCCAGCAGCCGGGAAGATACGCAGTATTTT
CASSREDTQYF
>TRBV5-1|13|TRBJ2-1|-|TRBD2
TGCGCCAGCAGCTTGACTAGCGGGAGCCGACCGTTCTTC
CASSLTSGSRPFF
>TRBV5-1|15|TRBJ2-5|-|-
TGCGCCAGCAGCTTGGCAGGACAGTTCCAAGAGACCCAGTACTTC
CASSLAGQFQETQYF
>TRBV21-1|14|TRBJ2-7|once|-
TGTGCCAGCAGTGTTCAGTTCGTGTTAGACGAGCAGTACTTC
CASSVQFVLDEQYF
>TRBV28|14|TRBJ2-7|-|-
TGTGCCAGCAGTTTACGAGGGAGTGGGGGGGAGCAGTACTTC
CASSLRGSGGEQYF
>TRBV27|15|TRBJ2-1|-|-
TGTGCCAGCAGTTTACCAACCCCGCCCCCCCGTGAGCAGTTCTTC
CASSLPTPPPREQFF
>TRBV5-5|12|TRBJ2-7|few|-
TGTGCCAGCAGCTTGTTATACTACGAGCAGTACTTC
CASSLLYYEQYF
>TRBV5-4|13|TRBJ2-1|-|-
TGTGCCAGCAGCTTGGCTGGTGGGAATGAGCAGTTCTTC
CASSLAGGNEQFF
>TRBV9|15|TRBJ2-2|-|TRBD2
TGTGCCAGCAGCGTTTGGCGGGAGGTCACCGGGGAGCTGTTTTTT
CASSVWREVTGELFF
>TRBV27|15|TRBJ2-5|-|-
TGTGCCAGCAGTTTAGGCAGGGCTCTCCAAGAGACCCAGTACTTC
CASSLGRALQETQYF
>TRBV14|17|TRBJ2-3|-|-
TGTGCCAGCAGCCAAGTCCGACCGGGGTTCCGCACAGATACGCAGTATTTT
CASSQVRPGFRTDTQYF
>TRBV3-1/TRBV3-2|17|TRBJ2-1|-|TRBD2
TGTGCCAGCAGCCCCTCCTCCTTGCGGGAGGGGATGGATGAGCAGTTCTTC
CASSPSSLREGMDEQFF
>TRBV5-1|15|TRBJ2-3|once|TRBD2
TGCGCCAGCACCTTATCCGGGACTAACACAGATACGCAGTATTTT
CASTLSGTNTDTQYF
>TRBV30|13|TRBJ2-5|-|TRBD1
TGTGCCTGGAGTAGATTACAGGGGGAGACCCAGTACTTC
CAWSRLQGETQYF
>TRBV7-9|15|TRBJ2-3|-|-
TGTGCCAGCAGCTTTGGATCAACTAGCACAGATACGCAGTATTTT
CASSFGSTSTDTQYF
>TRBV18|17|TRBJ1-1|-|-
TGTGCCAGCTCACCACCCGGGATCGGCGCCGGTAACACTGAAGCTTTCTTT
CASSPPGIGAGNTEAFF
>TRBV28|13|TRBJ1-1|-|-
TGTGCCAGCAGTTTTCCCACAGGGACTGAAGCTTTCTTT
CASSFPTGTEAFF
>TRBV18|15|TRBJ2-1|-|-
TGTGCCAGCTCACCACCGTGGGCCGCCGGCGGTGAGCAGTTCTTC
CASSPPWAAGGEQFF
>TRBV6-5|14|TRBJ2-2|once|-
TGTGCCAGCAGTCTAGCAGTCAATTTCGGGGAGCTGTTTTTT
CASSLAVNFGELFF
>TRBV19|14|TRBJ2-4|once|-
TGTGCCAGTAGTCCCACCGGGGCGGGAAACATTCAGTACTTC
CASSPTGAGNIQYF
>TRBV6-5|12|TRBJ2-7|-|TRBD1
TGTGCCAGCAACACAGGGGTAATCGAGCAGTACTTC
CASNTGVIEQYF
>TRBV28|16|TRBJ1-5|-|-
TGTGCCAGCAGTTTTGCTTTTCGAGAGATACATCAGCCCCAGCATTTT
CASSFAFREIHQPQHF
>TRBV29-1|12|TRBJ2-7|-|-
TGCAGCGGGGGGCGGATTCCTACGGAGCAGTACTTC
CSGGRIPTEQYF
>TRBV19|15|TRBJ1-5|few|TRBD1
TGTGCCAGTAGTCCGGACAGGGGGATGCGTCAGCCCCAGCATTTT
CASSPDRGMRQPQHF
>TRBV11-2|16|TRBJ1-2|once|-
TGTGCCAGCAGTTCAACAATTCGGCATTCGCTCTATGGCTACACCTTC
CASSSTIRHSLYGYTF
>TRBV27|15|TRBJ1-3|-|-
TGTGCCAGCAGTTTATCGAGGGTAACTGGAAACACCATATATTTT
CASSLSRVTGNTIYF
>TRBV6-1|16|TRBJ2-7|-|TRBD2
TGTGCCAGCAGTGAAGGGTTAACTAGCGGGAAAGGGGAGCAGTACTTC
CASSEGLTSGKGEQYF
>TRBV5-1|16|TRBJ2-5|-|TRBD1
TGCGCCAGCAGCTTGGGACAGGGTAGCGACCAAGAGACCCAGTACTTC
CASSLGQGSDQETQYF
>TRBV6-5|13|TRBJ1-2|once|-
TGTGCCAGCACCCGGGACATCCAGCGGGGCTACACCTTC
CASTRDIQRGYTF
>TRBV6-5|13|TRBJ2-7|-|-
TGTGCCAGCAGTAGGGTAGTATCCTACGAGCAGTACTTC
CASSRVVSYEQYF
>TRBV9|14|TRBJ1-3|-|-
TGTGCCAGCAGCGTGGCAGGGTCTGGAAACACCATATATTTT
CASSVAGSGNTIYF
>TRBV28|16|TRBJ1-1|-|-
TGTGCCAGCAGTTTCGGGCATTTAGCCAGCGACACTGAAGCTTTCTTT
CASSFGHLASDTEAFF
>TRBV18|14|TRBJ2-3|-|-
TGTGCCAGCTCACCACGGGCTAGCACAGATACGCAGTATTTT
CASSPRASTDTQYF
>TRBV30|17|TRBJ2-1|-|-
TGTGCCTGGAGTAGGCGGCGACTAGGTTTAAGTTACAATGAGCAGTTCTTC
CAWSRRRLGLSYNEQFF
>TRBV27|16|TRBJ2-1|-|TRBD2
TGTGCCAGCAGACCTAGCGGGAGGGCACCTGGGAGTGAGCAGTTCTTC
CASRPSGRAPGSEQFF
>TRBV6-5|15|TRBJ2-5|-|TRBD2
TGTGCCAGCAGGGCCGCAGGCGGGGGGTGGTGGACCCAGTACTTC
CASRAAGGGWWTQYF
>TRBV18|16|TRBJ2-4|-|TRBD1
TGTGCCAGCTCAGCGGACAGGGGTACGGCCAAAAACATTCAGTACTTC
CASSADRGTAKNIQYF
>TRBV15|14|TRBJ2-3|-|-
TGTGCCACCAGCTTGGGCCCAACCCGGGATACGCAGTATTTT
CATSLGPTRDTQYF
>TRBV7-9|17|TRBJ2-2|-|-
TGTGCCAGCACCTCTCTTGCAGGGGAATTGGCCACCGGGGAGCTGTTTTTT
CASTSLAGELATGELFF
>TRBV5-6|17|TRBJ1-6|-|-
TGTGCCAGCAGCTTGGCCCCTGTGAGCTCCTATAATTCACCCCTCCACTTT
CASSLAPVSSYNSPLHF
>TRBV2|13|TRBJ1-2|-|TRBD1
TGTGCCGGAGGGACAGGACCCCACTATGGCTACACCTTC
CAGGTGPHYGYTF
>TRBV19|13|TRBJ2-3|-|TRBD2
TGTGCCACTACGAGCGGGAACGGTGATACGCAGTATTTT
CATTSGNGDTQYF
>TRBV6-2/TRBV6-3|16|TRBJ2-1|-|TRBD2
TGTGCCAGCAGTTACTCTCCGGGACTAGCGGGTTATGAGCAGTTCTTC
CASSYSPGLAGYEQFF
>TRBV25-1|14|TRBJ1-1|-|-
TGTGCCAGCTTGAGTTGGGACCGCGGCACTGAAGCTTTCTTT
CASLSWDRGTEAFF
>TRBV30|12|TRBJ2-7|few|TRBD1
TGTGCCTGGAGTGGGACAGGGTGGGAGCAGTACTTC
CAWSGTGWEQYF
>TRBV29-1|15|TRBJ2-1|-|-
TGCAGCGTTACAAGGCCTTCCGGATCCGTCAATGAGCAGTTCTTC
CSVTRPSGSVNEQFF
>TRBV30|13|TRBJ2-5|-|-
TGTGCCTGGAACCCCGGGGCGGTCGGGACCCAGTACTTC
CAWNPGAVGTQYF
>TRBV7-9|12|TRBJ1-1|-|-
TGTGCCAGCAACCTAATCGCCCCTGAAGCTTTCTTT
CASNLIAPEAFF
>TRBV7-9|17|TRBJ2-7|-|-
TGTGCCAGCAGCCCTCAATCTTCACCGACAAACCGCTACGAGCAGTACTTC
CASSPQSSPTNRYEQYF
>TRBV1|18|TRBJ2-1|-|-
TGCACCAGCAGCCCATGGGAGACTAGCGGGAGCCTAGAGGGTGAGCAGTTCTTC
CTSSPWETSGSLEGEQFF
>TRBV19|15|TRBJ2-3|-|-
TGTGCCAGTAGTATGGGCCGTGAAGGTACAGATACGCAGTATTTT
CASSMGREGTDTQYF